The next 5 T cell receptor beta chains were all read from a single sample in a study of T cells after yellow fever vaccination. In TCRdb, the 5' RACE reads were re-called with MiXCR into one record per CDR3 protein. The sample records 340,000 or so distinct CDR3 sequences, around 12% being singletons. The sample consisted of CD4+ T cells sorted from PBMCs, taken 15 days after the yellow fever booster vaccination. The origin of the receptors is a man aged 18 to 29 who received the YFV17D yellow fever vaccine.

In this sample, this clonotype turned up a few times. DNA for the CDR3: TGCAGTGCTACCAACCCCCGGACAGCGCCGGGGCCCCAGCATTTT. Translation gives CSATNPRTAPGPQHF. This chain connects TRBV20-1 to TRBJ1-5, with D possibly matching TRBD1 (6 bases). V lost 4 bases and J lost 9, with 22 bases in between. The CDR3 length is 15 residues. Germline CDR1 and CDR2: DFQATT and SNEGSKA (reference sequence).

In this sample, this clonotype turned up a few times. The chain links TRBV11-2 to TRBJ2-7; D is unresolved. The CDR3 consists of 14 residues. Trimming pared 1 base from V and 3 bases from J, leaving 10 bases between. The germline gives CDR1 SGHAT, CDR2 FQNNGV. CDR3 loop: CASSLVANNYEQYF. The DNA for the CDR3 is TGTGCCAGCAGCTTAGTCGCGAACAACTACGAGCAGTACTTC. The entire variable domain, with the rest obtained from reference TRBV11-2 and TRBJ2-7, is as follows: EAGVAQSPRYKIIEKRQSVAFWCNPISGHATLYWYQQILGQGPKLLIQFQNNGVVDDSQLPKDRFSAERLKGVDSTLKIQPAKLEDSAVYLCASSLVANNYEQYFGPGTRLTVT.

The CDR3 here is CASSLGVNSQNIQYF. The CDR3 DNA sequence: TGTGCCAGCAGCTTAGGCGTAAACAGTCAAAACATTCAGTACTTC. The chain joins TRBV11-2 to TRBJ2-4; D gene ambiguous. V was shortened by 1 base and J by 5 bases, with 12 bases between the two germline ends. The CDR3 contains 15 residues. Looked up from germline, CDR1 is SGHAT and CDR2 is FQNNGV. Full variable domain (outside the CDR3, taken from reference TRBV11-2 and TRBJ2-4): EAGVAQSPRYKIIEKRQSVAFWCNPISGHATLYWYQQILGQGPKLLIQFQNNGVVDDSQLPKDRFSAERLKGVDSTLKIQPAKLEDSAVYLCASSLGVNSQNIQYFGAGTRLSVL.

This clonotype was recorded a few times. The chain couples TRBV6-2 or TRBV6-3 to TRBJ2-3; D is perhaps TRBD2 (5 bases). Trimming removed 8 bases at V and 6 bases at J, with 15 bases between. Per germline, CDR1 MNHEY and CDR2 SVGEGT. This CDR3 comprises 13 residues. The CDR3, as DNA: TGTGCCAGCGAACGACACGCGGGTGATACGCAGTATTTT. It translates to CASERHAGDTQYF.

This clonotype was seen ten or more times. This CDR3 reads CASSSSLLRDTQYF. The CDR3 nucleotides read TGCGCCAGCAGCTCCTCCCTCCTTCGCGATACGCAGTATTTT. The chain links TRBV4-3 to TRBJ2-3; D remains ambiguous. Per germline, CDR1 LGHNA and CDR2 YSLEER. V was pared by 5 bases and J by 6 bases, with 15 bases between. This CDR3 spans 14 amino acids.